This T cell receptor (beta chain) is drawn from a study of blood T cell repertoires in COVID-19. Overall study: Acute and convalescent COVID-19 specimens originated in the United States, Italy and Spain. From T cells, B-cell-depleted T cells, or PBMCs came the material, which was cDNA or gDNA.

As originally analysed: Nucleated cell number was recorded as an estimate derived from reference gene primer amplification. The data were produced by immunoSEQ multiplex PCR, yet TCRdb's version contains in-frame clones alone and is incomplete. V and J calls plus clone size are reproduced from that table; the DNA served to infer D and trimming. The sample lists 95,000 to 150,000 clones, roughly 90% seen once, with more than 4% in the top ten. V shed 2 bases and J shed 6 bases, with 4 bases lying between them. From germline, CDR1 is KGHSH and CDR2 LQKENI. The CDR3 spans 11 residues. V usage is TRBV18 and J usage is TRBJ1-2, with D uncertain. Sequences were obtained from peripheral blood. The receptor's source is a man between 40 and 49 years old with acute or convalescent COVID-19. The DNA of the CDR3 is TGTGCCAGCTCACCAGGAGATGGCTACACCTTC. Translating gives CASSPGDGYTF.